The 20 T cell receptor beta chains reported below all come from one sample, sequenced in a study of blood T cell repertoires in COVID-19. Clones were read by immunoSEQ multiplex PCR, and TCRdb kept only the in-frame ones, dropping some. The sample carries some 16,000 clones, less than 80% recorded once. Material: peripheral blood. These receptor sequences come from a man in his 70s with active or convalescent COVID-19.

The chain carries TRBV5-1 and TRBJ1-1, with TRBD1 matching 7 bases. The V gene end was trimmed by 4 bases and the J gene end by 0 bases; junction bases not matched to a gene: 3. The germline gives CDR1 SGHRS, CDR2 YFSETQ. This CDR3 is 14 amino acids long. CDR3 in amino acids: CASSGTGVNTEAFF. The CDR3 DNA reads TGCGCCAGCAGCGGCACAGGGGTGAACACTGAAGCTTTCTTT.

The chain uses TRBV6-2 or TRBV6-3 and TRBJ2-2, with 7 bases fitting TRBD1. This CDR3 is 13 amino acids long. Per germline, CDR1 MNHEY and CDR2 SVGEGT. The V segment lost 5 bases and the J segment 6 bases; nucleotides outside the gene matches: 3. Here the CDR3 DNA reads TGTGCCAGCAGTCGACAGGGCGCCGGGGAGCTGTTTTTT. As protein: CASSRQGAGELFF.

This clone is a singleton in its sample. The V and J genes are TRBV5-8 and TRBJ2-2, with TRBD1 as a possible D gene (6 bases). V was trimmed by 4 bases and J by 7 bases, leaving 20 bases between them. The germline CDR1 and CDR2 sequences are SGHTS and YDEGEE. The CDR3 extends over 16 amino acids. In DNA form, the CDR3 reads TGTGCCAGCAGCCTCGACAGGCTCCCCAGTGGCGGGGAGCTGTTTTTT. Translating gives CASSLDRLPSGGELFF.

This rearrangement joins TRBV6-5 to TRBJ2-4, with a weak D call TRBD1 (5 bases). Trimming removed 9 bases from V and 6 bases from J, with 12 bases in between. The germline CDR1 and CDR2 sequences are MNHEY and SVGAGI. The CDR3 is 12 amino acids. CDR3 in DNA: TGTGCCAGTCGTGACAGAATAAACATTCAGTACTTC. Its translation is CASRDRINIQYF.

This chain connects TRBV2 to TRBJ2-5, with 8 bases aligning to TRBD2. This CDR3 is 16 amino acids long. The germline CDR1 and CDR2 sequences are SNHLY and FYNNEI. The J segment lost 0 bases and the V segment lost 2 bases, leaving 5 bases of the junction unmatched. CDR3 DNA: TGTGCCAGCAGTGAAATGGCGGGGGGAGACCAAGAGACCCAGTACTTC. This sequence encodes CASSEMAGGDQETQYF. The entire variable domain, with the rest obtained from reference TRBV2 and TRBJ2-5, is as follows: EPEVTQTPSHQVTQMGQEVILRCVPISNHLYFYWYRQILGQKVEFLVSFYNNEISEKSEIFDDQFSVERPDGSNFTLKIRSTKLEDSAMYFCASSEMAGGDQETQYFGPGTRLLVL.

Here the CDR3 reads CASSLQPRDTQYF. The CDR3, as DNA: TGTGCCAGCAGCTTGCAGCCCAGGGATACGCAGTATTTT. The chain joins TRBV5-6 to TRBJ2-3; unclear D gene. Germline loops: CDR1 SGHDT, CDR2 YYEEEE. Trimming took off 1 base at V and 6 bases at J, with 9 bases between the two ends. CDR3 length: 13 amino acids.

The chain has TRBV5-1 and TRBJ2-5; 7 positions agree with TRBD1. V lost 0 bases, J lost 3 bases, and 5 bases stayed unmatched. The CDR3 has 15 residues. Germline CDR1 reads SGHRS; CDR2 reads YFSETQ. CDR3 in amino acids: CASSLGNTGEETQYF. The CDR3 coding sequence is TGCGCCAGCAGCTTGGGAAACACAGGGGAAGAGACCCAGTACTTC. Supplemented by reference TRBV5-1 and TRBJ2-5, the full variable domain reads KAGVTQTPRYLIKTRGQQVTLSCSPISGHRSVSWYQQTPGQGLQFLFEYFSETQRNKGNFPGRFSGRQFSNSRSEMNVSTLELGDSALYLCASSLGNTGEETQYFGPGTRLLVL.

This chain connects TRBV7-9 to TRBJ1-5, with a possible D match to TRBD1 (6 bases). The V end was cut by 5 bases, the J end by 2 bases, with 10 bases between. The CDR3 is made up of 14 amino acids. The germline gives CDR1 SEHNR, CDR2 FQNEAQ (reference sequence). The CDR3 loop reads CASSIQGGNQPQHF. For the CDR3, the DNA is TGTGCCAGCAGCATACAGGGAGGCAATCAGCCCCAGCATTTT.

CDR3 sequence (DNA): TGTGCCTGGGGGGGGCGGCTTGAAGCTTTCTTT. This translates into CAWGGRLEAFF. The chain employs TRBV30 and TRBJ1-1, with D perhaps matching TRBD1 (6 bases). The CDR3 is made up of 11 amino acids. Germline V gene sequence: CDR1 GTSNPN, CDR2 SVGIG (reference sequence). The V end was cut by 5 bases, the J end by 7 bases, with 11 bases between.

The gene calls are TRBV2 and TRBJ2-2, with 15 bases lining up with TRBD2. Germline V gene data show CDR1 as SNHLY and CDR2 as FYNNEI. The trim removed 6 bases at V and 5 bases at J, leaving 10 bases unmatched. The CDR3 length is 18 residues. CDR3 amino acids: CASRAGLAGGPRTGELFF. CDR3 coding DNA: TGTGCCAGCAGGGCAGGACTAGCGGGGGGGCCGAGGACCGGGGAGCTGTTTTTT.

There are a few counts of this clone. The rearrangement joins TRBV9 to TRBJ2-1; 9 bases fit TRBD2. Germline CDR1 SGDLS, CDR2 YYNGEE. This CDR3 has 15 amino acids. Trimming removed 2 bases from V and 5 bases from J; junction bases left unmatched: 5. In DNA form, the CDR3 reads TGTGCCAGCAGCGTCGCTAGCGGGACCCACAATGAGCAGTTCTTC. This encodes CASSVASGTHNEQFF.

The chain joins TRBV4-2 to TRBJ2-7, with TRBD1 identical over 9 bases. Germline V gene sequence: CDR1 LGHNA, CDR2 YNFKEQ. The CDR3 loop spans 15 amino acids. V shed 1 base, J shed 4 bases, and the junction held 5 bases outside the gene matches. DNA of the CDR3: TGTGCCAGCAGCCAAGGGGGACAGGGTCGGTACGAGCAGTACTTC. Translated: CASSQGGQGRYEQYF.

The rearrangement links TRBV15 to TRBJ1-1; unclear D gene. The germline V gene has CDR1 LNHNV and CDR2 YYDKDF (reference sequence). V was trimmed by 0 bases and J by 2 bases, leaving 10 bases between them. The CDR3 contains 15 residues. CDR3 coding DNA: TGTGCCACCAGCAGAGATAAGAGGTTTAACACTGAAGCTTTCTTT. Translating it yields CATSRDKRFNTEAFF.

The chain couples TRBV30 to TRBJ1-2; D unclear. Germline loops: CDR1 GTSNPN, CDR2 SVGIG (reference sequence). Trimming pared 3 bases from V and 8 bases from J, leaving 16 bases between. CDR3 length: 13 residues. The chain's CDR3 is CAWSDLGAYGYTF. Written as DNA, the CDR3 is TGTGCCTGGAGCGACCTCGGAGCGTACGGCTACACCTTC.

The chain employs TRBV2 and TRBJ2-2; 11 bases line up with TRBD1. Germline CDR1 is SNHLY and CDR2 is FYNNEI. V was pared by 6 bases and J by 6 bases, with 6 bases of the junction left unmatched. The CDR3 runs 15 residues. The CDR3 DNA is TGTGCCAGCAGGAAAGGACAGGGGGCGGCCGGGGAGCTGTTTTTT. Translation: CASRKGQGAAGELFF.

This chain joins TRBV2 and TRBJ1-2; TRBD1 might be the D (5 bases). V lost 4 bases and J 3 bases, leaving 12 bases between the germline ends. The CDR3 totals 14 residues. The germline CDR1 and CDR2 sequences are SNHLY and FYNNEI. The CDR3 region has the DNA TGTGCCAGCAGTGCCGGAACAGGTTACTATGGCTACACCTTC. Translating gives CASSAGTGYYGYTF.

J is TRBJ2-2 and V is TRBV4-3; 9 nucleotides line up with TRBD1. Trimming at V came to 3 bases and at J to 5 bases, leaving 4 bases not matched to a gene. CDR1 is LGHNA and CDR2 is YSLEER in the germline V gene. The CDR3 consists of 15 residues. DNA of the CDR3: TGCGCCAGCAGCCAGGGGACAGGGCGGACCGGGGAGCTGTTTTTT. Its translation is CASSQGTGRTGELFF.

As concerns this clone: This may arise from a read error, as a much more abundant clone is one base away. Other DNA sequences of this sample code for an identical CDR3. CDR3 loop: CARRGTLGGQDTQYF. The CDR3 nucleotides read TGCGCCCGCCGGGGGACATTGGGGGGGCAAGATACGCAGTATTTT. The rearrangement links TRBV2 to TRBJ2-3; possible D gene TRBD2, 7 bases. The length of the CDR3 is 15 residues. Germline V gene lookup returns CDR1 SNHLY and CDR2 FYNNEI.

This clone was picked up one time. The CDR3 nucleotides read TGCGCCACCTCCACAGGATACGAGCAGTACTTC. Protein sequence: CATSTGYEQYF. The V gene is TRBV10-2, the J gene TRBJ2-7; the D gene is possibly TRBD1 (5 bases). Per germline, CDR1 WSHSY and CDR2 SAAADI. This CDR3 comprises 11 residues. V dropped 10 bases and J dropped 4 bases, with 11 bases sitting between them.

This clone has only a few counts. V usage is TRBV5-6 and J usage is TRBJ2-5; 8 bases map to TRBD2. The length of the CDR3 is 11 residues. Germline assignment: CDR1 SGHDT and CDR2 YYEEEE. Trimming took 1 base from V and 12 from J; bases not matched to a gene: 2. The CDR3 reads CASSLWGLEYF. CDR3 in DNA: TGTGCCAGCAGCTTGTGGGGACTAGAGTACTTC.